This is a list of T cell receptor beta chains from one sample in a study of CD8 T cells in ankylosing spondylitis. TCRdb recomputed calls from the 5' RACE reads with MiXCR, one row per CDR3 protein. The data contain some 340,000 distinct CDR3 sequences, roughly 15% of them seen just once; the ten biggest clones take up 0.95% to 1.4%. Specimen: blood, either unsorted or a sorted T cell fraction (not recorded which). The receptors stem from a male donor with ankylosing spondylitis or in good health (not recorded which). Both conserved end residues are part of each CDR3. D genes are given only for firm matches. Part of the rows lack a size; the others show once, few, many or a class for expanded clones.

D gene	V gene	J gene	clone size	CDR3 DNA	CDR3 protein
-	TRBV19	TRBJ2-2	-	TGTGCCAGTACCCTTAGGACCGTGAAGAACACCGGGGAGCTGTTTTTT	CASTLRTVKNTGELFF
-	TRBV6-1	TRBJ2-7	-	TGTGCCACTACGAGGGACGGGAGAGGCGAGCAGTACTTC	CATTRDGRGEQYF
-	TRBV4-1	TRBJ1-1	-	TGCGCCAGCAGCCAAGATCAGATGCTCTACACTGAAGCTTTCTTT	CASSQDQMLYTEAFF
TRBD1	TRBV4-2	TRBJ1-2	few	TGTGCCAGCAGCCAGACTACAGGGGGCGTGTATGGCTACACCTTC	CASSQTTGGVYGYTF
-	TRBV7-9	TRBJ2-3	few	TGTGCCAGCAGCTTGGAGCGGGTGGCAGATACGCAGTATTTT	CASSLERVADTQYF
-	TRBV24-1	TRBJ2-5	few	TGTGCCACTGGGACATCGGGCACAGAGACCCAGTACTTC	CATGTSGTETQYF
TRBD2	TRBV7-9	TRBJ2-1	few	TGTGCCAGCAGCTTAAAACCCGGACTAGCGAGAGACAATGAGCAGTTCTTC	CASSLKPGLARDNEQFF
-	TRBV11-2	TRBJ2-1	-	TGTGCCAGCAGCCCGCTCCGGGGCCCGACGAAGTCTGACAATGAGCAGTTCTTC	CASSPLRGPTKSDNEQFF
TRBD2	TRBV5-1	TRBJ2-4	-	TGCGCCAGCAGCTTGGAGACTAGCGGGGGGCAGTACTTC	CASSLETSGGQYF
TRBD2	TRBV20-1	TRBJ2-2	few	TGCAGTGCTAGAGAACGGACTAGCGGGAGTGTTCAAACCGGGGAGCTGTTTTTT	CSARERTSGSVQTGELFF
-	TRBV12-3/TRBV12-4	TRBJ1-2	-	TGTGCCAGCAGCCCTACAGGAGTCCTTTATGGCTACACCTTC	CASSPTGVLYGYTF
TRBD1	TRBV5-6	TRBJ2-3	few	TGTGCCAGCAGTCGCTGGGACAGGGAATACAGCATGAATTTTCCTTTGGTCGATACGCAGTATTTT	CASSRWDREYSMNFPLVDTQYF
-	TRBV5-1	TRBJ1-4	many	TGCGCCAGCAGCTTAGACCAGGGTATCGGAAAACTGTTTTTT	CASSLDQGIGKLFF
-	TRBV5-1	TRBJ1-2	-	TGCGCCAGCAGCTTGGAAGGTGGCAGGGAGGGACATGGCTACACCTTC	CASSLEGGREGHGYTF
TRBD1	TRBV6-1	TRBJ1-5	-	TGTGCCAGCAGTCGGCGGGACAGGGGACCTGAGAGGGAGCCCCAGCATTTT	CASSRRDRGPEREPQHF
-	TRBV5-1	TRBJ2-5	many	TGCGCCAGCTTTAAGAGCAGGGATCGAGAGACCCAGTACTTC	CASFKSRDRETQYF
TRBD2	TRBV6-2/TRBV6-3	TRBJ2-7	-	TGTGCCAGCAGTTACTCGACTAGCGGGAGTAACAAGCAGTACTTC	CASSYSTSGSNKQYF
TRBD1	TRBV5-1	TRBJ2-6	-	TGCGCCAGCAGCTTGGAGGGGGCAGTTGGGGCCAACGTCCTGACTTTC	CASSLEGAVGANVLTF
TRBD1	TRBV5-1	TRBJ2-7	few	TGCGCCAGCAGCCGTACAGGGGGCGCCTCCTACGAGCAGTACTTC	CASSRTGGASYEQYF
TRBD1	TRBV5-8	TRBJ1-5	few	TGTGCCAGCAGCTTGGCGCAGGGGGTGGAACAGCCCCAGCATTTT	CASSLAQGVEQPQHF
-	TRBV29-1	TRBJ2-2	few	TGCAGCGTTGCACAGATCGCGAACACCGGGGAGCTGTTTTTT	CSVAQIANTGELFF
-	TRBV12-3/TRBV12-4	TRBJ1-3	-	TGTGCCAGCAGTGCCCCCCCCTGGGGTGGGGGAAACACCATATATTTT	CASSAPPWGGGNTIYF
TRBD2	TRBV7-2	TRBJ2-2	few	TGTGCCAGCAGCTTAACTAGCGTGAACACCGGGGAGCTGTTTTTT	CASSLTSVNTGELFF
-	TRBV21-1	TRBJ2-3	-	TGTGCCAGCAGCAAAGAGACAGGGACGCAGTATTTT	CASSKETGTQYF
-	TRBV11-2	TRBJ1-1	-	TGTGCCAGCAGCTTAGATCCGGGGGTCCGCACTGAAGCTTTCTTT	CASSLDPGVRTEAFF
-	TRBV29-1	TRBJ2-3	few	TGCAGCCTCATGGGTTCAGATACGCAGTATTTT	CSLMGSDTQYF
TRBD1	TRBV7-9	TRBJ1-6	many	TGTGCCAGCAGCACCAGGGACAGTAGGAATTCACCCCTCCACTTT	CASSTRDSRNSPLHF
-	TRBV29-1	TRBJ1-2	-	TGCAGCGTTGAGGGCGGGCTCTCTCCTAACTATGGCTACACCTTC	CSVEGGLSPNYGYTF
TRBD1	TRBV20-1	TRBJ1-5	few	TGCAGTGCTAGAGGTGACAGGGATTATCAGCCCCAGCATTTT	CSARGDRDYQPQHF
-	TRBV10-3	TRBJ2-2	few	TGTGCCATCAGTGTCGACCATCCGGCTAACACCGGGGAGCTGTTTTTT	CAISVDHPANTGELFF
-	TRBV6-2/TRBV6-3	TRBJ2-3	-	TGTGCCAGCAGTTACTCGGCCAATGCAGATACGCAGTATTTT	CASSYSANADTQYF
-	TRBV5-1	TRBJ2-7	few	TGCGCCAGCAGCTTTGAACAGGGTGGAAGCTACGAGCAGTACTTC	CASSFEQGGSYEQYF
-	TRBV3-1	TRBJ2-7	few	TGTGCCAGCAGCCAAGATCTGGTGCGACAGCGCCCAGTGAAGCAGTACTTC	CASSQDLVRQRPVKQYF
-	TRBV5-4	TRBJ1-5	few	TGTGCCAGCAGCTTACAGGGAAACAATCAGCCCCAGCATTTT	CASSLQGNNQPQHF
-	TRBV20-1	TRBJ1-1	few	TGCAGTGCTTTAGGCGGGGGGCTCGACAGTGAAGCTTTCTTT	CSALGGGLDSEAFF
TRBD2	TRBV11-2	TRBJ2-3	few	TGTGCCAGCAGCCCTGGGACTAGCGGGATGCTTAACCCAGATACGCAGTATTTT	CASSPGTSGMLNPDTQYF
TRBD2	TRBV3-1	TRBJ2-5	-	TGTGCCAGCAGGTCGTACGCTAGCGGGAGCGGGGAGACCCAGTACTTC	CASRSYASGSGETQYF